One sample yielded the 32 T cell receptor beta chains listed below, sequenced in a study of cytomegalovirus exposure and HLA in healthy donors. Primers: 60 Vbeta forward and 13 Jbeta reverse. The method was immunoSEQ multiplex PCR; TCRdb's version includes in-frame clones alone and lacks a portion of them. The sample carries 150,000 to 200,000 clones, approximately 80% recorded once. Sample: PBMCs. All receptors derive from a young man in good health and CMV-seropositive.

This clone was observed a handful of times. V is TRBV6-6 and J is TRBJ1-1; no reliable D call. V lost 6 bases to trimming and J lost 1 base, with 18 bases between them. There are 16 residues in the CDR3. Germline CDR1 MNHNY, CDR2 SVGAGI (reference sequence). CDR3 sequence: CASSHREVEGNTEAFF. The CDR3 nucleotides read TGTGCCAGCAGCCATCGCGAGGTAGAGGGGAACACTGAAGCTTTCTTT.

The V gene is TRBV2, the J gene TRBJ2-3, with a tentative D call TRBD2 (7 bases). From germline, CDR1 is SNHLY and CDR2 FYNNEI. With 6 bases removed from V and 4 bases from J, the gap between germline ends came to 17 bases. The CDR3 contains 15 residues. For the CDR3, the DNA is TGTGCCAGCAGGGAGGGGGGGAGGTTCGCAGATACGCAGTATTTT. Encoded protein: CASREGGRFADTQYF. Full variable domain (rest looked up from reference TRBV2 and TRBJ2-3): EPEVTQTPSHQVTQMGQEVILRCVPISNHLYFYWYRQILGQKVEFLVSFYNNEISEKSEIFDDQFSVERPDGSNFTLKIRSTKLEDSAMYFCASREGGRFADTQYFGPGTRLTVL.

J is TRBJ2-1 and V is TRBV25-1, with 11 positions matching TRBD1. Germline V gene data show CDR1 as MGHDK and CDR2 as SYGVNS. The CDR3 covers 15 residues. Germline trimming cut 4 bases from V and 7 bases from J; bases unmatched to any gene: 6. CDR3 DNA sequence: TGTGCCAGCAGTGCGGACAGGGGGCAGGGAAATGAGCAGTTCTTC. It yields the protein CASSADRGQGNEQFF.

This chain joins TRBV19 and TRBJ1-5, with TRBD1 matching 7 bases. V shed 2 bases, J shed 6 bases, and the junction held 4 bases outside the gene matches. The CDR3 totals 14 residues. The germline gives CDR1 LNHDA, CDR2 SQIVND (reference sequence). The chain's CDR3 is CASSIPGGGQPQHF. The CDR3 bases are TGTGCCAGTAGTATACCAGGGGGAGGTCAGCCCCAGCATTTT.

CDR3 DNA: TGTGCCAGCAGCTTACAGTGGGGGGGTCAAGAGACCCAGTACTTC. Residues: CASSLQWGGQETQYF. The chain carries TRBV7-9 and TRBJ2-5, with 7 bases lining up with TRBD2. V lost 2 bases, J lost 2 bases, and 5 bases stayed unmatched. CDR1 and CDR2 (germline): SEHNR, FQNEAQ (reference sequence). The CDR3 runs to 15 residues.

The genes are TRBV28 and TRBJ2-3, with D perhaps matching TRBD2 (5 bases). Trimming shortened V by 6 bases and J by 6 bases, and 16 bases separated the two germline ends. There are 14 residues in the CDR3. The germline V gene has CDR1 MDHEN and CDR2 SYDVKM. The CDR3 is CASRGHSRRDTQYF. Written as DNA, the CDR3 is TGTGCCAGCAGAGGTCACAGTAGGAGGGATACGCAGTATTTT.

The chain carries TRBV5-1 and TRBJ1-4; no reliable D call. Trimming shortened V by 1 base and J by 2 bases, and 6 bases separated the two germline ends. The CDR3 sequence is 14 residues long. CDR1 is SGHRS and CDR2 is YFSETQ in the germline V gene. CDR3 region: CASSLLTTNEKLFF. CDR3 coding DNA: TGCGCCAGCAGCTTGTTAACTACTAATGAAAAACTGTTTTTT.

The chain couples TRBV6-1 to TRBJ1-2; D may be TRBD1 (6 bases). CDR1 is MNHNS, CDR2 SASEGT, per germline. The CDR3 has 14 residues. Trimming cost V 7 bases and J 13 bases, with 25 bases left between them. The CDR3 DNA sequence: TGTGCCAGCAAGGAGTCGTGGGGGCCGGGTGGCGGCACCTTC. Its protein product is CASKESWGPGGGTF.

The genes are TRBV11-2 and TRBJ2-3; 8 bases match TRBD2. Germline CDR1 SGHAT, CDR2 FQNNGV. The CDR3 is made up of 18 amino acids. V shed 1 base and J 2 bases; nucleotides not matched to a gene: 11. The CDR3 region is CASSLVPQWREATDTQYF. The CDR3 DNA follows: TGTGCCAGCAGCTTAGTACCCCAGTGGCGGGAGGCCACAGATACGCAGTATTTT.

The gene calls are TRBV4-1 and TRBJ1-5; possible D gene TRBD1, 5 bases. Germline CDR1 is MGHRA and CDR2 is YSYEKL. The V gene lost 0 bases and the J gene lost 7 bases, with 16 bases spanning the gap. There are 16 residues in the CDR3. The CDR3 loop reads CASSQDLTAPGQPQHF. CDR3 in DNA: TGCGCCAGCAGCCAAGATCTGACAGCGCCTGGGCAGCCCCAGCATTTT.

The rearrangement links TRBV4-2 to TRBJ2-1; 7 positions match TRBD2. V shed 4 bases, J shed 6 bases, and the junction held 15 bases outside the gene matches. The germline V gene encodes CDR1 LGHNA and CDR2 YNFKEQ. The CDR3 runs to 17 residues. CDR3 region: CASSRSRVGGNFNEQFF. CDR3 bases: TGTGCCAGCAGCCGATCCCGGGTGGGGGGGAACTTCAATGAGCAGTTCTTC.

The chain recombines TRBV27 with TRBJ2-5; 11 bases map to TRBD1. The assigned J gene may be wrong: the sequence end matches TRBJ2-7 better. The CDR3 length is 13 residues. From germline, CDR1 is MNHEY and CDR2 SMNVEV (reference sequence). The CDR3 reads CASRGQGDYEQYF. The CDR3 coding sequence is TGTGCCAGCAGGGGACAGGGGGACTACGAGCAGTACTTC.

The rearrangement joins TRBV27 to TRBJ2-7, with D possibly TRBD2 on 7 matching bases. V shed 3 bases and J shed 2 bases, with 14 bases lying between them. The CDR3 consists of 15 residues. CDR1 is MNHEY and CDR2 is SMNVEV in the germline V gene (reference sequence). DNA of the CDR3: TGTGCCAGCAGTTTGGGGGGGACACCTACCTACGAGCAGTACTTC. It is translated as CASSLGGTPTYEQYF.

Details on this clone: The missing conserved phenylalanine or tryptophan at the end of this CDR3 makes a read error likely. The V gene is TRBV15, the J gene TRBJ1-6; D remains ambiguous. Looked up from germline, CDR1 is LNHNV and CDR2 is YYDKDF (reference sequence). The CDR3 length is 14 residues. V shed 0 bases and J shed 7 bases, with 7 bases lying between them. CDR3 residues: CATSREATNSPLHL. The CDR3 region has the DNA TGTGCCACCAGCAGAGAAGCGACCAATTCACCCCTCCACCTT.

The chain links TRBV6-5 to TRBJ1-5; D perhaps matches TRBD1 (5 bases). Germline loops: CDR1 MNHEY, CDR2 SVGAGI. The CDR3 is 15 residues long. Deletions cut 5 bases from V and 7 bases from J, with 18 bases between. CDR3 in DNA: TGTGCCAGCAGTCCGCTCTACCAGGGTACACAGCCCCAGCATTTT. It translates to CASSPLYQGTQPQHF.

The chain links TRBV29-1 to TRBJ2-1; 8 positions agree with TRBD1. This CDR3 comprises 13 residues. The germline gives CDR1 SQVTM, CDR2 ANQGSEA. Unmatched junction bases numbered 6, after V lost 3 bases and J lost 8 bases. CDR3 coding DNA: TGCAGCGTTGACCAGGGGGCTACAGATGAGCAGTTCTTC. This encodes CSVDQGATDEQFF.

This chain joins TRBV18 and TRBJ2-7; D unclear. Trimming cost V 0 bases and J 0 bases, with 6 bases left between them. CDR3 size: 14 residues. From germline, CDR1 is KGHSH and CDR2 LQKENI. The CDR3 bases are TGTGCCAGCTCACCACCTCTGGCCTCCTACGAGCAGTACTTC. Amino acids: CASSPPLASYEQYF.

V and J are TRBV7-8 and TRBJ1-1; no reliable D call. The CDR3 contains 14 residues. V dropped 5 bases and J dropped 1 base, with 11 bases sitting between them. The germline CDR1 and CDR2 sequences are SGHVS and FQNEAQ. The CDR3 here is CASSPRGKNTEAFF. The CDR3 region has the DNA TGTGCCAGCAGCCCCCGGGGTAAGAACACTGAAGCTTTCTTT. Full variable domain (rest looked up from reference TRBV7-8 and TRBJ1-1): GAGVSQSPRYKVAKRGQDVALRCDPISGHVSLFWYQQALGQGPEFLTYFQNEAQLDKSGLPSDRFFAERPEGSVSTLKIQRTQQEDSAVYLCASSPRGKNTEAFFGQGTRLTVV.

The chain has TRBV4-2 and TRBJ2-1, with 9 bases lining up with TRBD1. The V and J ends lost 4 bases and 7 bases, in that order; junction bases with no gene match: 20. Per germline, CDR1 LGHNA and CDR2 YNFKEQ. This CDR3 has 19 residues. Here the CDR3 reads CASSPRYRPPGQGSNEQFF. DNA for the CDR3: TGTGCCAGCAGCCCAAGATATCGACCACCGGGACAGGGATCGAATGAGCAGTTCTTC.

V is TRBV10-1 and J is TRBJ2-2; tentative D call: TRBD2 (5 bases). The germline CDR1 and CDR2 sequences are WNHNN and SYGVQD (reference sequence). V gave up 0 bases and J gave up 3 bases, with 5 bases separating them. This CDR3 is built from 14 residues. The CDR3 bases are TGCGCCAGCAGTGAGTCGGGAGACACCGGGGAGCTGTTTTTT. It encodes CASSESGDTGELFF.

V is TRBV7-2 and J is TRBJ1-2; TRBD1 agrees at 9 bases. Germline CDR1 is SGHTA and CDR2 is FQGNSA. J was trimmed by 5 bases and V by 3 bases; bases with no gene match: 10. This CDR3 is built from 16 residues. This CDR3 is CASSFATTGGFYGYTF. The CDR3 DNA reads as TGTGCCAGCAGCTTCGCTACGACAGGGGGGTTTTATGGCTACACCTTC.

This clone was counted between two and nine times. The V and J genes are TRBV7-2 and TRBJ1-2; 10 positions agree with TRBD1. Per the germline V gene, CDR1 is SGHTA and CDR2 is FQGNSA. After removal of 2 bases from V and 8 bases from J, the junction contained 14 bases not matched to a gene. This CDR3 region has 17 residues. The CDR3 sequence: CASSLRRTGGDMSGYTF. As DNA, the CDR3 is TGTGCCAGCAGCTTACGCCGGACAGGGGGTGATATGAGCGGCTACACCTTC.

V is TRBV5-1 and J is TRBJ2-1; maybe TRBD1 (5 bases). Germline CDR1 reads SGHRS; CDR2 reads YFSETQ. The CDR3 is 14 residues long. The germline V and J ends were trimmed by 2 bases and 5 bases, with 11 bases remaining between them. The CDR3 sequence: CASSLQVLDNEQFF. CDR3 bases: TGCGCCAGCAGCTTACAGGTTCTTGACAATGAGCAGTTCTTC.

This clone was counted once. CDR3 residues: CASSTAGETQHF. The CDR3 DNA sequence: TGTGCCAGTAGTACAGCGGGGGAGACCCAGCATTTT. The gene calls are TRBV19 and TRBJ1-5; D is possibly TRBD1 (5 bases). Per germline, CDR1 LNHDA and CDR2 SQIVND (reference sequence). The CDR3 length is 12 residues. Trimming took off 4 bases at V and 11 bases at J, with 12 bases between the two ends.

Remarks on this clone: The junction departs from the called germline gene at one end, perhaps through a read error. The chain has TRBV7-7 and TRBJ2-5, with D perhaps matching TRBD2 (6 bases). The end of the DNA is better explained by TRBJ2-7, so the J call may be wrong. The germline CDR1 and CDR2 sequences are SSHAT and FNYEAQ (reference sequence). There are 16 residues in the CDR3. CDR3 protein: CASSLRPGDTSYEQYF. The DNA for the CDR3 is TGTGCTAGCAGCTTAAGGCCGGGAGATACCTCCTACGAGCAGTACTTC.

V and J are TRBV19 and TRBJ2-1; D is perhaps TRBD1 (6 bases). Germline CDR1 is LNHDA and CDR2 is SQIVND (reference sequence). With 3 bases removed from V and 8 bases from J, the gap between germline ends came to 20 bases. The CDR3 totals 16 residues. The CDR3 DNA reads as TGTGCCAGTAGTATTTCGGACAGTCCCCTAGGGTATGAGCAGTTCTTC. This encodes CASSISDSPLGYEQFF.

The chain couples TRBV7-2 to TRBJ2-7, with 8 bases lining up with TRBD2. The CDR3 consists of 15 residues. Germline V gene sequence: CDR1 SGHTA, CDR2 FQGNSA. Trimming took 2 bases from V and 6 from J; bases not matched to a gene: 9. The CDR3 loop is CASSLIRAGASEQYF. CDR3 coding DNA: TGTGCCAGCAGCTTAATTAGAGCGGGGGCCTCCGAGCAGTACTTC.

The chain is built from TRBV6-6 and TRBJ1-2, with no clear D. Germline V CDR1 and CDR2: MNHNY, SVGAGI (reference sequence). With 10 bases removed from V and 13 bases from J, the gap between germline ends came to 19 bases. This CDR3 spans 11 amino acids. The CDR3 sequence is CATLADYRVTF. In nucleotides, the CDR3 is TGTGCCACCCTAGCGGACTATCGGGTCACCTTC.

The V gene is TRBV30, the J gene TRBJ1-3, with TRBD1 matching 11 bases. V dropped 5 bases and J dropped 0; count of bases not matched to a gene: 9. CDR1 and CDR2 (germline): GTSNPN, SVGIG (reference sequence). The CDR3 sequence is 17 residues long. The CDR3 nucleotides are TGTGCCTGGTACCGGGACAGGGGGAGTCTCTCTGGAAACACCATATATTTT. Translation gives CAWYRDRGSLSGNTIYF. Drawing the rest from reference TRBV30 and TRBJ1-3, the complete variable domain is SQTIHQWPATLVQPVGSPLSLECTVEGTSNPNLYWYRQAAGRGLQLLFYSVGIGQISSEVPQNLSASRPQDRQFILSSKKLLLSDSGFYLCAWYRDRGSLSGNTIYFGEGSWLTVV.

V gene TRBV6-1 combines with J gene TRBJ1-2; maybe TRBD1 (5 bases). The CDR3 is 15 residues long. The germline V gene encodes CDR1 MNHNS and CDR2 SASEGT. Deletions cut 1 base from V and 3 bases from J, with 12 bases between. In DNA, the CDR3 is TGTGCCAGCAGTGAAGGGGACTTAACTGACTATGGCTACACCTTC. It specifies CASSEGDLTDYGYTF.

The rearrangement uses TRBV6-5 and TRBJ1-5; the D gene is possibly TRBD1 (5 bases). This CDR3 is built from 14 residues. V was shortened by 6 bases and J by 9 bases, with 18 bases between the two germline ends. Germline assignment: CDR1 MNHEY and CDR2 SVGAGI. The CDR3 bases are TGTGCCAGCAGCTACGGGGCCTCACAATCGCCCCAGCATTTT. Residues: CASSYGASQSPQHF.

The chain joins TRBV5-4 to TRBJ2-7, with TRBD1 as a possible D gene (6 bases). There are 15 residues in the CDR3. Germline values: CDR1 SGHNT, CDR2 YYREEE (reference sequence). With 1 base removed from V and 5 bases from J, the gap between germline ends came to 16 bases. CDR3 nucleotides: TGTGCCAGCAGCTTGCCCGGGACACTGGGCCACGAGCAGTACTTC. Translating gives CASSLPGTLGHEQYF.